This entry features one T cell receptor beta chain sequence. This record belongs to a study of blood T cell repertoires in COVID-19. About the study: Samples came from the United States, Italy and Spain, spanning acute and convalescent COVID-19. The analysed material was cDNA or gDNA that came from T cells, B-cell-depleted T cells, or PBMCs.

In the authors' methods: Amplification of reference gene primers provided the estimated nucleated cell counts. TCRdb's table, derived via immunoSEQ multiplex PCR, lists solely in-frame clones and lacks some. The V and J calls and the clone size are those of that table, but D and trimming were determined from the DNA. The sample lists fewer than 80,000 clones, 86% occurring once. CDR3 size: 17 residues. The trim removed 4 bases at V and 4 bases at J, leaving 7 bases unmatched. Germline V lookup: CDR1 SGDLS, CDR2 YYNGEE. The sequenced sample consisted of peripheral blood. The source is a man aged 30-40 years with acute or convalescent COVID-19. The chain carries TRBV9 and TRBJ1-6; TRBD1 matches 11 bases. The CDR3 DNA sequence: TGTGCCAGCAGCCCCGGACAGGGGGCGGGATATAATTCACCCCTCCACTTT. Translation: CASSPGQGAGYNSPLHF.